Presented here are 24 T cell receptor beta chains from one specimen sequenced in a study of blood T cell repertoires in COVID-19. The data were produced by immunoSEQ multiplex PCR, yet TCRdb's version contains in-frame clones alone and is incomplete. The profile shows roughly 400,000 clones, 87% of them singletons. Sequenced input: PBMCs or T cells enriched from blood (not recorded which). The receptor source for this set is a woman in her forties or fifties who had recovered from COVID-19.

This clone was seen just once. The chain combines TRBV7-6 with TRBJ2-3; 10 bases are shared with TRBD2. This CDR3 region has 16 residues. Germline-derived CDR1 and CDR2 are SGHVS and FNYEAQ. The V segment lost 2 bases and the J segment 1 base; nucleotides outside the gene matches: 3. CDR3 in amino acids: CASSLSGTSGTDTQYF. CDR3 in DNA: TGTGCCAGCAGCTTAAGCGGGACTAGCGGCACAGATACGCAGTATTTT. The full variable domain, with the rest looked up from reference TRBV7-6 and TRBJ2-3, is GAGVSQSPRYKVTKRGQDVALRCDPISGHVSLYWYRQALGQGPEFLTYFNYEAQQDKSGLPNDRFSAERPEGSISTLTIQRTEQRDSAMYRCASSLSGTSGTDTQYFGPGTRLTVL.

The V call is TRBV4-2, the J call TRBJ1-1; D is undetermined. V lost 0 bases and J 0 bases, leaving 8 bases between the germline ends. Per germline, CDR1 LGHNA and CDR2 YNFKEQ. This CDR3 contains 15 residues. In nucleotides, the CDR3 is TGTGCCAGCAGCCAAGATCTCGGTATGAACACTGAAGCTTTCTTT. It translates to CASSQDLGMNTEAFF.

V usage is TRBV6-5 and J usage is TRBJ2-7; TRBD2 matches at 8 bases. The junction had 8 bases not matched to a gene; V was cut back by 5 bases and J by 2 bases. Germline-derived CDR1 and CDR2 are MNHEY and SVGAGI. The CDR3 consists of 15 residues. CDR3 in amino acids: CASSPRGGATYEQYF. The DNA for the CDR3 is TGTGCCAGCAGTCCCCGGGGGGGGGCAACCTACGAGCAGTACTTC.

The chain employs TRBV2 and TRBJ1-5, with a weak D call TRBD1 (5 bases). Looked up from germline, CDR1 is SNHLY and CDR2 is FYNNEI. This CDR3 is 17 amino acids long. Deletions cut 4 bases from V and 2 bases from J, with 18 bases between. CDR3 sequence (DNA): TGTGCCAGCAGTGTAGAAGGGGTGAATCCTGGCAATCAGCCCCAGCATTTT. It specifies CASSVEGVNPGNQPQHF.

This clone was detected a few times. DNA of the CDR3: TGTGCCAGCGGTGTCAGGGCTATTCAGCCCCAGCATTTT. Translating it yields CASGVRAIQPQHF. The chain joins TRBV2 to TRBJ1-5, with D possibly matching TRBD1 (5 bases). V gave up 8 bases and J gave up 6 bases, with 14 bases separating them. The CDR3 is 13 amino acids. CDR1 is SNHLY and CDR2 is FYNNEI in the germline V gene.

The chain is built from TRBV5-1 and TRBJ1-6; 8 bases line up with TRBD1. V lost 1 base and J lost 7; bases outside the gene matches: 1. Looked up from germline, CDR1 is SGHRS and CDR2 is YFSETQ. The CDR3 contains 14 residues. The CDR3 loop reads CASSLQGANSPLHF. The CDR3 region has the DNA TGCGCCAGCAGCTTGCAGGGGGCGAATTCACCCCTCCACTTT. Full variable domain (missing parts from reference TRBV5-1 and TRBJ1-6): KAGVTQTPRYLIKTRGQQVTLSCSPISGHRSVSWYQQTPGQGLQFLFEYFSETQRNKGNFPGRFSGRQFSNSRSEMNVSTLELGDSALYLCASSLQGANSPLHFGNGTRLTVT.

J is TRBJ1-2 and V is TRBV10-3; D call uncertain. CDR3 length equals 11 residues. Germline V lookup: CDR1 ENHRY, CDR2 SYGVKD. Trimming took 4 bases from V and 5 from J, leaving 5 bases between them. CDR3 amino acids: CAISAGYGYTF. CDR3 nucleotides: TGTGCCATCAGTGCCGGTTATGGCTACACCTTC.

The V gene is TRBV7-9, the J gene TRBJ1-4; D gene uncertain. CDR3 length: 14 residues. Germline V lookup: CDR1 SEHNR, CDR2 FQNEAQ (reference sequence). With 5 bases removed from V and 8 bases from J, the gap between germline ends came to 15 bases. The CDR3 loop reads CASSPLVGGEKLFF. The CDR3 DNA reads TGTGCCAGCAGCCCCCTGGTGGGAGGGGAAAAACTGTTTTTT.

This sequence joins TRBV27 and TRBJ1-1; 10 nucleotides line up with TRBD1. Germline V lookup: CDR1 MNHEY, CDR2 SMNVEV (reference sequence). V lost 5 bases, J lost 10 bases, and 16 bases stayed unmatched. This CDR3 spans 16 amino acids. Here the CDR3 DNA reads TGTGCCAGCAGTCGGGGGACAGGGGTCCAAAGGAGTGGAGCTTTCTTT. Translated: CASSRGTGVQRSGAFF.

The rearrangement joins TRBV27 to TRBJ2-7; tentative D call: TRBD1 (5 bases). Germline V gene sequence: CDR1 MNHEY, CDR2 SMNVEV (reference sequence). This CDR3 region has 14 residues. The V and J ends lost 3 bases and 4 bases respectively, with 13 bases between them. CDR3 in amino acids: CASSFGPGKYEQYF. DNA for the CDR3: TGTGCCAGCAGTTTTGGTCCAGGGAAATACGAGCAGTACTTC.

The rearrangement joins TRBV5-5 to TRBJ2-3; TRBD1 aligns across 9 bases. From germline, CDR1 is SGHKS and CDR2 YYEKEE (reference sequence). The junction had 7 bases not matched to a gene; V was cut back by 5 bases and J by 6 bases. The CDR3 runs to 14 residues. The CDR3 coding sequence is TGTGCCAGCAGTCAAACAGGGGGCTGGGATACGCAGTATTTT. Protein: CASSQTGGWDTQYF.

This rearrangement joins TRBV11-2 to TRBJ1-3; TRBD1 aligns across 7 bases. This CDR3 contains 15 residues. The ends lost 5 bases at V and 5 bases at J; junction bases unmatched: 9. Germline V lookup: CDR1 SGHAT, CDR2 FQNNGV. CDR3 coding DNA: TGTGCCAGCAGCCCCATACGGGACAGCAGAAACACCATATATTTT. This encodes CASSPIRDSRNTIYF.

CDR3 sequence: CASSLTDSSTDTQYF. The CDR3 coding sequence is TGTGCCAGCAGCTTAACGGACTCTAGCACAGATACGCAGTATTTT. V usage is TRBV7-9 and J usage is TRBJ2-3; perhaps TRBD2 as D (5 bases). Germline CDR1 is SEHNR and CDR2 is FQNEAQ (reference sequence). V lost 2 bases to trimming and J lost 0 bases, with 9 bases between them. The CDR3 runs 15 residues.

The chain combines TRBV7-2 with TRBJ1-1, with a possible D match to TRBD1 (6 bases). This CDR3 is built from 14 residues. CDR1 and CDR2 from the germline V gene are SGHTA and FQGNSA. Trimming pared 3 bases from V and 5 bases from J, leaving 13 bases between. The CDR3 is CASSFGGARTEAFF. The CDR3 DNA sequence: TGTGCCAGCAGCTTTGGGGGGGCGAGGACTGAAGCTTTCTTT.

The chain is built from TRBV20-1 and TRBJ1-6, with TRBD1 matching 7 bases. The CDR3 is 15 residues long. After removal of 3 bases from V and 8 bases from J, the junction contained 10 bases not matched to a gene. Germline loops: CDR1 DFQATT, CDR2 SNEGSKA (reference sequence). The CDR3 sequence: CSASLQGRLHSPLHF. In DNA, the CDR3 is TGCAGTGCTAGTCTACAGGGGAGGCTTCATTCACCCCTCCACTTT.

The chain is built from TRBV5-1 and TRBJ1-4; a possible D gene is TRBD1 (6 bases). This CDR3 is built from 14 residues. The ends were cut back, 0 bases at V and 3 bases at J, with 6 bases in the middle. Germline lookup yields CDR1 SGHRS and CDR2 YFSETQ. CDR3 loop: CASSLAGANEKLFF. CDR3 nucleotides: TGCGCCAGCAGCTTGGCAGGGGCTAATGAAAAACTGTTTTTT.

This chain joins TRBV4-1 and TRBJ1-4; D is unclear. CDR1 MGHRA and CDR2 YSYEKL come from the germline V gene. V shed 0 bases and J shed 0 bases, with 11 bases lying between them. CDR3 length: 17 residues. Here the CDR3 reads CASSQEPFRTTNEKLFF. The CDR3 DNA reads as TGCGCCAGCAGCCAAGAACCTTTCAGAACAACTAATGAAAAACTGTTTTTT.

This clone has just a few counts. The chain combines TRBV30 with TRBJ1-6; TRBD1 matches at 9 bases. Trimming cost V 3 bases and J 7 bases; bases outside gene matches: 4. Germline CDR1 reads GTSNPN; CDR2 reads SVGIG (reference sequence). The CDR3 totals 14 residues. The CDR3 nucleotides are TGTGCCTGGAGCCGGGACAGGGCGAATTCACCCCTCCACTTT. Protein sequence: CAWSRDRANSPLHF.

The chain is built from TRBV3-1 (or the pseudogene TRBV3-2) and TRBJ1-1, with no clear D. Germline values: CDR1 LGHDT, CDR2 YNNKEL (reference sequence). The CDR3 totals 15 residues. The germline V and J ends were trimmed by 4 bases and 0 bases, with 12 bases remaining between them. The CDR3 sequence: CASSPGEIMNTEAFF. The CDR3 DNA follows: TGTGCCAGCAGCCCCGGGGAGATCATGAACACTGAAGCTTTCTTT.

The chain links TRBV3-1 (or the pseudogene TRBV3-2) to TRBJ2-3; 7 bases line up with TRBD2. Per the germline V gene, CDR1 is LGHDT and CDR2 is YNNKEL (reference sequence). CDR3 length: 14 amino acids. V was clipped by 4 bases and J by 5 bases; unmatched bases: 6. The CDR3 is CASSLPGGKDTQYF. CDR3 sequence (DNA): TGTGCCAGCAGCCTCCCCGGGGGGAAAGATACGCAGTATTTT.

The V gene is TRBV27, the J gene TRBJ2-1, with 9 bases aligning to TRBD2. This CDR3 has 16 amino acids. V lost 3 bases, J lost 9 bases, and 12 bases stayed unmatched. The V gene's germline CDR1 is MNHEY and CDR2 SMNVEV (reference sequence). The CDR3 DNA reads TGTGCCAGCAGTTTCTGGGGGCGGGGGGGCCGAATTGAGCAGTTCTTC. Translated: CASSFWGRGGRIEQFF.

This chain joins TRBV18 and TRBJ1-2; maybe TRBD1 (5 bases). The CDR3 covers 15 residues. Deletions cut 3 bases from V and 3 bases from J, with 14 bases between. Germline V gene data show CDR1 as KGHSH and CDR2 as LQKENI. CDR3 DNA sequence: TGTGCCAGCTCACCGTCAGGGCCGGGAGACTATGGCTACACCTTC. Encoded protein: CASSPSGPGDYGYTF. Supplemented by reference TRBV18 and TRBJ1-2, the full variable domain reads NAGVMQNPRHLVRRRGQEARLRCSPMKGHSHVYWYRQLPEEGLKFMVYLQKENIIDESGMPKERFSAEFPKEGPSILRIQQVVRGDSAAYFCASSPSGPGDYGYTFGSGTRLTVV.

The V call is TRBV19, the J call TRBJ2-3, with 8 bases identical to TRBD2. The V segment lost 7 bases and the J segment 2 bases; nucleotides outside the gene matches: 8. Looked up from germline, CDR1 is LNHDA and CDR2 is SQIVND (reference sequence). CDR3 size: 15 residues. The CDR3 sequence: CASTPRGGPTDTQYF. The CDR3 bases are TGTGCCAGTACCCCCCGGGGGGGTCCCACAGATACGCAGTATTTT.

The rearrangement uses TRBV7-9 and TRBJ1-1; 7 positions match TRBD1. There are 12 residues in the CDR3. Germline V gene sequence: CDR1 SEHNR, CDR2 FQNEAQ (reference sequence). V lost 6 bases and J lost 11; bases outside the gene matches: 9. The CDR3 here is CASSKEQGRAFF. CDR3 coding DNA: TGTGCCAGCAGTAAAGAACAGGGGAGGGCTTTCTTT. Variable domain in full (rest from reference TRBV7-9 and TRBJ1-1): DTGVSQNPRHKITKRGQNVTFRCDPISEHNRLYWYRQTLGQGPEFLTYFQNEAQLEKSRLLSDRFSAERPKGSFSTLEIQRTEQGDSAMYLCASSKEQGRAFFGQGTRLTVV.